The T cell receptor beta chain described here comes from a study of OX40 agonist ivuxolimab in advanced cancers. Here immunoSEQ multiplex PCR was the method, and the copy in TCRdb shows in-frame clones only, minus some. In the table there are some 85,000 clones, 70% to 90% of which are singletons. This CDR3 comprises 17 residues. In germline, CDR1 is SGHTS, CDR2 YDEGEE. Trimming took 4 bases from V and 0 from J; bases not matched to a gene: 9. Source: CD4+ or CD8+ T cells sorted from blood, taken in a trial of the OX40 agonist ivuxolimab. The V gene is TRBV5-8, the J gene TRBJ2-2; 7 nucleotides match TRBD1. This receptor was obtained from an adult with an advanced solid tumor such as melanoma, head and neck, liver or kidney cancer. CDR3 in amino acids: CASSKHTGAANTGELFF. The CDR3 DNA is TGTGCCAGCAGCAAACACACAGGGGCCGCGAACACCGGGGAGCTGTTTTTT. The whole variable domain, filled in from reference TRBV5-8 and TRBJ2-2, reads EAGVTQSPTHLIKTRGQQATLRCSPISGHTSVYWYQQALGLGLQFLLWYDEGEERNRGNFPPRFSGRQFPNYSSELNVNALELEDSALYLCASSKHTGAANTGELFFGEGSRLTVL.